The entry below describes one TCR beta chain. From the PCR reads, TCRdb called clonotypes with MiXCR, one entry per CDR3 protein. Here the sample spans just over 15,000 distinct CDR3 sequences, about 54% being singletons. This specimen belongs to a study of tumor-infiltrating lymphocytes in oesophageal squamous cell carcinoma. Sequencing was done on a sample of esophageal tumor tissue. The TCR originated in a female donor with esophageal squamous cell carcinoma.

This CDR3 is CASSLITSGSRGADTQYF. The CDR3 coding sequence is TGTGCCAGCAGCTTAATCACTAGCGGGAGTCGAGGAGCAGATACGCAGTATTTT. V and J are TRBV7-4 and TRBJ2-3; 11 positions match TRBD2. Germline trimming cut 2 bases from V and 4 bases from J; bases unmatched to any gene: 11. The germline gives CDR1 SGHVT, CDR2 SQSDAQ. The length of the CDR3 is 18 residues.